This T cell receptor beta chain originates from a study of OX40 agonist ivuxolimab in advanced cancers. This clone turned up a few times. Produced via immunoSEQ multiplex PCR; TCRdb's table is partial and in-frame only. The table lists about 54,000 clones, 80% of them singletons. The V and J ends lost 5 bases and 8 bases respectively, with 12 bases between them. The CDR3 extends over 11 amino acids. The germline V gene encodes CDR1 DFQATT and CDR2 SNEGSKA (reference sequence). This TCR was recovered from an adult with an advanced solid tumor such as melanoma, head and neck, liver or kidney cancer. The chain couples TRBV20-1 to TRBJ1-2; D gene ambiguous. Material: CD4+ or CD8+ T cells sorted from blood, obtained in a trial of the OX40 agonist ivuxolimab. CDR3 region: CSAGTTFGYTF. Here the CDR3 DNA reads TGCAGTGCTGGTACAACTTTCGGCTACACCTTC.